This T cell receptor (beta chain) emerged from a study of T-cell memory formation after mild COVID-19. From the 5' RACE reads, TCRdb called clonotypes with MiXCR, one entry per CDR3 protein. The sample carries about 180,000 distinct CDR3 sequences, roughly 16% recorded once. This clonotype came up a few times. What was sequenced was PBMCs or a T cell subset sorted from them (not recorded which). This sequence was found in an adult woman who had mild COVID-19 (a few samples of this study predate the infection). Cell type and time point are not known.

CDR3 nucleotide sequence: TGTGCCAGCAGCTTACAAGTAGCGGCCCAAGAGACCCAGTACTTC. As protein: CASSLQVAAQETQYF. This chain connects TRBV7-2 to TRBJ2-5, with a weak D call TRBD2 (6 bases). V was trimmed by 2 bases and J by 1 base, leaving 11 bases between them. There are 15 residues in the CDR3. Germline V gene data show CDR1 as SGHTA and CDR2 as FQGNSA.